One T cell receptor beta chain is described in this entry. The authors spiked synthetic TCR analog templates into each PCR. Only in-frame clones appear in the TCRdb table, and some are missing; sequencing was by immunoSEQ multiplex PCR. The table lists under 55,000 clones, 80% to 90% of them singletons. The germline V gene has CDR1 MNHEY and CDR2 SVGAGI. The V and J ends lost 8 bases and 2 bases, in that order; junction bases with no gene match: 6. This CDR3 contains 14 residues. The time point denotes: pretreatment peripheral blood. This record belongs to a study of PD-L1 blockade in urothelial cancer.

The starting material was PBMCs, obtained around atezolizumab (anti-PD-L1) treatment. This rearrangement joins TRBV6-5 to TRBJ2-1, with 7 bases matching TRBD2. The receptor was isolated from a man between 70 and 80 years old with urothelial cancer. The CDR3 is CASGASGAYNEQFF. The CDR3 DNA follows: TGTGCCAGCGGGGCTAGCGGAGCCTACAATGAGCAGTTCTTC.